This T cell receptor beta chain was sequenced during a study of CD8+ T cells in alopecia areata (dated by TCRdb to between 2017 and 2018). In terms of the full investigation: The treated patients took part in an open-label pilot trial in which moderate-to-severe alopecia areata was treated with oral tofacitinib at 5 to 10 mg twice daily. High-throughput TCRbeta sequencing was used to examine T cell clonal expansion in alopecia areata in both the C3H/HeJ mouse model and human patients. Tofacitinib-treated patients had biopsies at baseline and at 4 and 24 weeks of treatment, with a later scalp biopsy in several patients. RNA was extracted with the PAXgene miRNA kit for fixed scalp, the miRNeasy kit for PBMCs, and the RNeasy kit for mouse skin. TCRbeta CDR3 regions were amplified by immunoSEQ multiplex PCR using 35 Vbeta forward and 13 Jbeta reverse primers. Patients stayed on tofacitinib for 6 to 18 months and then had 6 months of follow-up off drug so that delayed response and recurrence could be assessed. On the human side, TCRbeta sequencing was run on scalp tissue and on sorted CD4+ and CD8+ peripheral blood T cells from healthy controls and from alopecia areata patients with either patchy or totalis/universalis disease. Clonality in the scalp was compared among normal scalp (n=4), patchy alopecia areata scalp (n=8), and alopecia totalis/universalis scalp (n=8).

Reading the germline V gene (reference sequence) gives CDR1 SEHNR and CDR2 FQNEAQ. V is cut back by 5 bases and J by 2 bases, with 10 bases in the junction unmatched. The CDR3 numbers 16 residues from cysteine through phenylalanine. CDR3 DNA only is kept here, 48 bases in frame from base 1. From alopecia areata patients, peripheral blood was collected along with lesional scalp punch biopsies. After PBMCs were isolated by density centrifugation and stained for CD3, CD4 and CD8, a FACSAria was used to sort CD4+ and CD8+ T cells. This clone was detected a few times. This receptor's antigen is unknown. The input lacks base qualities; no much larger clone sits a single base away. Receptor amplification or capture employed the immunoSEQ multiplex PCR assay. For TCR sequencing, RNA was extracted from every sample and reverse transcribed into cDNA to serve as template. SuperScript III was used for first-strand cDNA synthesis, primed with a 2:1 mix of oligo-dT and random hexamers. A synthetic immune receptor repertoire was used to gauge amplification bias, and whatever bias remained was removed computationally. The study's processing was this. Raw reads were preprocessed to remove errors, and CDR3 was defined by IMGT conventions from the conserved cysteine to phenylalanine. Clonality was calculated as 1 minus Shannon entropy normalized by log2 of the number of productive unique TCRs. Whether scalp clones were CD4 or CD8 was inferred by matching scalp TCRbeta sequences against CD4 and CD8 repertoires sorted from blood. TCRdb holds this immuneACCESS table with in-frame rearrangements only. Some clones are missing; in checked studies, unresolved V genes explain under half, and the rest has no known cause. The V and J calls and clone size are taken from that table; D and trimming were inferred from the DNA. Across this sample there are more than 95,000 clones, with more than 30% seen only once. Together, the top ten hold 3% to 3.5% of the sample.

Broad study findings and their caveats: Compared with normal scalp, lesional scalp had higher clonality and more expanded CD8+ clones, particularly in alopecia totalis/universalis, a pattern that suggests antigenic drive. Shared TCR sequences between patients were less evident than in mice, which may be partly attributable to HLA diversity in the patient population. Unlike mouse skin, which is dominated by gammadelta T cells, normal human skin has resident alphabeta T cells that are also sequenced, and this complicates analysis of the scalp TCR repertoire.

Material for sequencing was CD4+ T cells sorted from blood. This sequence was found in a human donor with alopecia areata. The V and J genes are TRBV7-9 and TRBJ2-3, and 7 junctional nucleotides match TRBD2. The encoded CDR3 is CASSRDYLTDTDTQYF. The DNA sequence is given as TGTGCCAGCAGCCGGGACTACCTTACCGACACAGATACGCAGTATTTT. The full variable domain, completed from the reference TRBV7-9 and TRBJ2-3 proteins outside the CDR3, reads DTGVSQNPRHKITKRGQNVTFRCDPISEHNRLYWYRQTLGQGPEFLTYFQNEAQLEKSRLLSDRFSAERPKGSFSTLEIQRTEQGDSAMYLCASSRDYLTDTDTQYFGPGTRLTVL.